Shown below are 27 T cell receptor beta chains from a single sample sequenced in a study of somatic mutations in cytotoxic T cells in rheumatoid arthritis. Clones were sequenced by immunoSEQ multiplex PCR, and TCRdb holds only the in-frame ones, with some missing. This sample has about 5,000 clones, with about 72% found just once. The sample comprised CD8+ T cells sorted from blood. All receptors derive from an adult with rheumatoid arthritis.

The gene calls are TRBV6-6 and TRBJ2-7; D remains unclear. Germline lookup yields CDR1 MNHNY and CDR2 SVGAGI (reference sequence). Trimming took 0 bases from V and 4 from J, leaving 13 bases between them. This CDR3 comprises 15 residues. In DNA form, the CDR3 reads TGTGCCAGCAGTTACTCTGTGGGAATGTTGTACGAGCAGTACTTC. Protein product: CASSYSVGMLYEQYF.

The chain has TRBV19 and TRBJ1-2, with 10 bases fitting TRBD1. The germline V gene has CDR1 LNHDA and CDR2 SQIVND (reference sequence). Losses at the gene ends were 4 bases for V and 4 bases for J; bases not matched to a gene: 6. This CDR3 is built from 15 residues. The CDR3 DNA sequence: TGTGCCAGTAGTACCTGGACAGGGGGACCCTATGGCTACACCTTC. This sequence encodes CASSTWTGGPYGYTF.

The chain is built from TRBV5-1 and TRBJ2-7; D may be TRBD1 or TRBD2 (5 bases each). Germline V gene lookup returns CDR1 SGHRS and CDR2 YFSETQ. The V end lost 6 bases, the J end lost 1 base, and 14 bases lay between the germline ends. This CDR3 region has 14 residues. The CDR3 protein is CASTQTGASYEQYF. The CDR3 region has the DNA TGCGCCAGCACCCAGACCGGGGCGTCCTACGAGCAGTACTTC.

The rearrangement uses TRBV6-6 and TRBJ1-1; unclear D gene. Germline V gene data show CDR1 as MNHNY and CDR2 as SVGAGI (reference sequence). The CDR3 is 13 amino acids. V lost 2 bases and J 6 bases, leaving 10 bases between the germline ends. The CDR3 here is CASSYLYKAEAFF. The CDR3 nucleotides read TGTGCCAGCAGTTACCTTTATAAGGCTGAAGCTTTCTTT.

The V gene is TRBV2, the J gene TRBJ2-1, with 7 bases aligning to TRBD1. Germline assignment: CDR1 SNHLY and CDR2 FYNNEI. The CDR3 consists of 13 residues. V lost 5 bases, J lost 6 bases, and 4 bases stayed unmatched. CDR3 region: CASSRYRGNEQFF. The CDR3 coding sequence is TGTGCCAGCAGTCGATACAGGGGCAATGAGCAGTTCTTC.

The rearrangement joins TRBV6-5 to TRBJ1-1, with TRBD1 as a possible D gene (5 bases). V gave up 0 bases and J gave up 4 bases, with 12 bases separating them. Germline V gene data show CDR1 as MNHEY and CDR2 as SVGAGI. This CDR3 spans 15 amino acids. CDR3 DNA: TGTGCCAGCAGTTACTCGCGGGGTGGGGGCACTGAAGCTTTCTTT. Its translation: CASSYSRGGGTEAFF.

J is TRBJ1-1 and V is TRBV11-2; D uncertain. Trimming removed 4 bases from V and 0 bases from J, with 15 bases in between. CDR3 length equals 16 residues. Germline V gene sequence: CDR1 SGHAT, CDR2 FQNNGV. The CDR3 DNA reads as TGTGCCAGCAGCTCGCTTGGAGGTCCGATGAACACTGAAGCTTTCTTT. This translates into CASSSLGGPMNTEAFF.

This chain joins TRBV2 and TRBJ2-2; 7 bases are shared with TRBD1. Germline CDR1 is SNHLY and CDR2 is FYNNEI. V shed 5 bases and J 2 bases; nucleotides not matched to a gene: 8. The CDR3 runs to 16 residues. Here the CDR3 reads CASSQTGTENTGELFF. CDR3 sequence (DNA): TGTGCCAGCAGTCAAACCGGGACAGAAAACACCGGGGAGCTGTTTTTT.

V and J are TRBV6-5 and TRBJ1-6; D is uncertain. V lost 7 bases and J lost 6, with 16 bases in between. The germline gives CDR1 MNHEY, CDR2 SVGAGI. CDR3 length equals 15 residues. The CDR3 loop is CASTQGRPINSPLHF. CDR3 DNA: TGTGCCAGCACTCAAGGCAGGCCCATTAATTCACCCCTCCACTTT.

V usage is TRBV11-3 and J usage is TRBJ1-1; 10 bases agree with TRBD1. CDR1 is SGHNT, CDR2 YENEEA, per germline. V trimming: 5 bases; J trimming: 5 bases; junction bases outside the gene matches: 8. The CDR3 runs 15 residues. The CDR3 loop reads CASSARQGAGTEAFF. The CDR3 region has the DNA TGTGCCAGCAGCGCCCGACAGGGGGCTGGAACTGAAGCTTTCTTT.

The gene calls are TRBV27 and TRBJ2-1, with a possible D match to TRBD1 (6 bases). The V gene lost 4 bases and the J gene lost 13 bases, with 17 bases spanning the gap. CDR1 and CDR2 (germline): MNHEY, SMNVEV (reference sequence). This CDR3 region has 13 residues. In DNA form, the CDR3 reads TGTGCCAGCAGTTCCTACAGGGAAGGTGGTCAGTTCTTC. This encodes CASSSYREGGQFF.

This clone was seen a handful of times. The chain employs TRBV2 and TRBJ1-6, with D unclear. CDR1 SNHLY and CDR2 FYNNEI come from the germline V gene. CDR3 length equals 17 residues. Trimming took 4 bases from V and 5 from J, leaving 18 bases between them. The CDR3 sequence: CASSVGIETRDNSPLHF. CDR3 DNA: TGTGCCAGCAGTGTAGGGATAGAGACAAGGGATAATTCACCCCTCCACTTT.

V gene TRBV5-6 combines with J gene TRBJ1-2; D unclear. The CDR3 length is 15 residues. The germline CDR1 and CDR2 sequences are SGHDT and YYEEEE. Trimming shortened V by 0 bases and J by 3 bases, and 12 bases separated the two germline ends. Here the CDR3 DNA reads TGTGCCAGCAGCTTGGGTGCCGGAGATTACTATGGCTACACCTTC. It yields the protein CASSLGAGDYYGYTF.

The chain carries TRBV5-4 and TRBJ2-2; no definite D call. The CDR3 is 16 amino acids. The germline gives CDR1 SGHNT, CDR2 YYREEE (reference sequence). V dropped 5 bases and J dropped 8 bases, with 22 bases sitting between them. CDR3 DNA sequence: TGTGCCAGCAGTTCCGGCGACGGACGGCCGGCTGGGGAGCTGTTTTTT. Encoded protein: CASSSGDGRPAGELFF.

The chain recombines TRBV28 with TRBJ1-6; 8 bases agree with TRBD1. V was pared by 4 bases and J by 8 bases, with 13 bases of the junction left unmatched. This CDR3 is built from 17 residues. CDR1 and CDR2 (germline): MDHEN, SYDVKM. The CDR3 spells CASSSPSWTGPDSPLHF. The DNA of the CDR3 is TGTGCCAGCAGTTCCCCATCCTGGACAGGGCCCGATTCACCCCTCCACTTT.

This clone was picked up a small number of times. The V call is TRBV7-9, the J call TRBJ2-2; D gene ambiguous. The germline gives CDR1 SEHNR, CDR2 FQNEAQ (reference sequence). V was shortened by 3 bases and J by 2 bases, with 16 bases between the two germline ends. This CDR3 is 17 amino acids long. The DNA for the CDR3 is TGTGCCAGCAGCTTGGGGTTGGATACTGATAACACCGGGGAGCTGTTTTTT. Translating gives CASSLGLDTDNTGELFF. Using reference TRBV7-9 and TRBJ2-2 for the parts outside the CDR3, the full variable domain is DTGVSQNPRHKITKRGQNVTFRCDPISEHNRLYWYRQTLGQGPEFLTYFQNEAQLEKSRLLSDRFSAERPKGSFSTLEIQRTEQGDSAMYLCASSLGLDTDNTGELFFGEGSRLTVL.

The chain has TRBV28 and TRBJ1-1, with D maybe TRBD1 (5 bases). Germline V gene data show CDR1 as MDHEN and CDR2 as SYDVKM. V shed 4 bases and J shed 6 bases, with 18 bases lying between them. The CDR3 has 15 residues. The CDR3 is CASSSPGLWAPEAFF. The CDR3 DNA is TGTGCCAGCAGTTCCCCGGGACTCTGGGCCCCTGAAGCTTTCTTT. Looking up the rest from reference TRBV28 and TRBJ1-1 gives the full variable domain: DVKVTQSSRYLVKRTGEKVFLECVQDMDHENMFWYRQDPGLGLRLIYFSYDVKMKEKGDIPEGYSVSREKKERFSLILESASTNQTSMYLCASSSPGLWAPEAFFGQGTRLTVV.

J is TRBJ1-2 and V is TRBV6-5; D gene ambiguous. Germline V gene sequence: CDR1 MNHEY, CDR2 SVGAGI. V was shortened by 7 bases and J by 6 bases, with 12 bases between the two germline ends. The CDR3 length is 12 residues. The CDR3 coding sequence is TGTGCCAGCACCACCAATCGGGATGGCTACACCTTC. As protein: CASTTNRDGYTF.

The chain links TRBV5-1 to TRBJ2-1; TRBD2 might be the D (5 bases). V lost 4 bases to trimming and J lost 0 bases, with 14 bases between them. The CDR3 runs to 16 residues. Looked up from germline, CDR1 is SGHRS and CDR2 is YFSETQ. Written as DNA, the CDR3 is TGCGCCAGCAGCGTAGAGGCGGGTAGCTCCTACAATGAGCAGTTCTTC. Protein: CASSVEAGSSYNEQFF.

A few counts support this clone. V usage is TRBV27 and J usage is TRBJ1-2; no firm D call. V was cut by 0 bases and J by 7 bases, with 12 bases left in between. This CDR3 contains 14 residues. The germline gives CDR1 MNHEY, CDR2 SMNVEV (reference sequence). The CDR3 nucleotides read TGTGCCAGCAGTTTATCGATGCGGGGTCTTGGCTACACCTTC. As protein: CASSLSMRGLGYTF.

This chain links TRBV29-1 with TRBJ2-2, with 7 nucleotides matching TRBD1. J lost 0 bases, V lost 6 bases, and 1 base had no gene match. Per the germline V gene, CDR1 is SQVTM and CDR2 is ANQGSEA. The CDR3 covers 13 residues. CDR3 sequence reads: CSVGTANTGELFF. CDR3 in DNA: TGCAGCGTGGGGACAGCGAACACCGGGGAGCTGTTTTTT.

The count of this clone is one. A junction boundary mismatches the germline segment, possibly from a read error. The chain employs TRBV19 and TRBJ1-4, with D uncertain. CDR3 length: 14 amino acids. Germline V gene lookup returns CDR1 LNHDA and CDR2 SQIVND (reference sequence). The CDR3 is CASSEDGTYEKLFF. Here the CDR3 DNA reads TGTGCCAGTAGCGAAGACGGAACTTATGAAAAACTGTTTTTT.

The CDR3 nucleotides read TGTGCCAGCAGTGAATTCGACTTGACTGAAGCTTTCTTT. This gives the protein CASSEFDLTEAFF. This chain uses TRBV25-1 with TRBJ1-1; D is unclear. V lost 1 base, J lost 5 bases, and 8 bases lay in between. The CDR3 runs to 13 residues. Germline V gives CDR1 MGHDK, CDR2 SYGVNS.

CDR3 sequence reads: CASSLFPQEITRDEKLFF. For the CDR3, the DNA is TGCGCCAGCAGCTTGTTTCCCCAGGAGATTACGAGGGATGAAAAACTGTTTTTT. The rearrangement uses TRBV5-1 and TRBJ1-4; unclear D gene. The V gene's germline CDR1 is SGHRS and CDR2 YFSETQ. V lost 1 base and J lost 6, with 22 bases in between. CDR3 length: 18 amino acids. Filled out from reference TRBV5-1 and TRBJ1-4, the complete variable domain reads KAGVTQTPRYLIKTRGQQVTLSCSPISGHRSVSWYQQTPGQGLQFLFEYFSETQRNKGNFPGRFSGRQFSNSRSEMNVSTLELGDSALYLCASSLFPQEITRDEKLFFGSGTQLSVL.

The chain couples TRBV9 to TRBJ2-4; 10 bases map to TRBD2. V lost 0 bases to trimming and J lost 4 bases; unmatched junction nucleotides: 4. This CDR3 has 16 amino acids. Germline CDR1 is SGDLS and CDR2 is YYNGEE. The CDR3, as DNA: TGTGCCAGCAGCGTAGCCAGCGGGGGGGGGAAAAACATTCAGTACTTC. Translation gives CASSVASGGGKNIQYF.

V usage is TRBV2 and J usage is TRBJ2-7; D uncertain. This CDR3 region has 14 residues. The germline V gene encodes CDR1 SNHLY and CDR2 FYNNEI. The germline V and J ends were trimmed by 1 base and 0 bases, with 7 bases remaining between them. CDR3 nucleotides: TGTGCCAGCAGTGAAGGACATAGCTCCTACGAGCAGTACTTC. It specifies CASSEGHSSYEQYF. Supplemented by reference TRBV2 and TRBJ2-7, the full variable domain reads EPEVTQTPSHQVTQMGQEVILRCVPISNHLYFYWYRQILGQKVEFLVSFYNNEISEKSEIFDDQFSVERPDGSNFTLKIRSTKLEDSAMYFCASSEGHSSYEQYFGPGTRLTVT.

This rearrangement joins TRBV28 to TRBJ2-7; TRBD2 matches 11 bases. The V gene's germline CDR1 is MDHEN and CDR2 SYDVKM. The trim removed 5 bases at V and 2 bases at J, leaving 5 bases unmatched. There are 15 residues in the CDR3. CDR3 loop: CASSRTSGGPYEQYF. CDR3 DNA: TGTGCCAGCAGTCGTACTAGCGGGGGCCCCTACGAGCAGTACTTC. Based on the CDR3 plus reference TRBV28 and TRBJ2-7, the full variable domain is DVKVTQSSRYLVKRTGEKVFLECVQDMDHENMFWYRQDPGLGLRLIYFSYDVKMKEKGDIPEGYSVSREKKERFSLILESASTNQTSMYLCASSRTSGGPYEQYFGPGTRLTVT.